The 32 T cell receptor beta chains reported below all come from one sample, sequenced in a study of blood T cell repertoires in COVID-19. Sequencing was performed with immunoSEQ multiplex PCR; in TCRdb, only in-frame clones are kept and a portion is missing. This table holds 300,000 to 450,000 clones, around nine tenths found once. Sequencing used PBMCs or T cells enriched from blood (not recorded which). Receptors originate from a woman between 18 and 29 years old who had recovered from COVID-19.

The V gene is TRBV4-1, the J gene TRBJ2-7, with 7 bases aligning to TRBD1. The CDR3 totals 15 residues. Germline trimming cut 0 bases from V and 3 bases from J; bases unmatched to any gene: 5. Germline V gives CDR1 MGHRA, CDR2 YSYEKL. CDR3 nucleotides: TGCGCCAGCAGCCAAGAAAGACGGGACAGCTACGAGCAGTACTTC. Residues: CASSQERRDSYEQYF.

The CDR3 DNA reads TGTGCCAGAAGCTTGTCCGATCGAGGTGGCTACACCTTC. Amino acid sequence: CARSLSDRGGYTF. V is TRBV5-3 and J is TRBJ1-2; no definite D call. TRBV5-3 is recorded as an ORF, its role being uncertain. Trimming removed 1 base at V and 7 bases at J, with 11 bases between. The CDR3 has 13 amino acids.

This clone has only a few counts. One end of the junction is discordant with germline, which a read error may explain. This sequence joins TRBV18 and TRBJ1-6; TRBD1 is a possible D gene (6 bases). The germline V gene encodes CDR1 KGHSH and CDR2 LQKENI. CDR3 length equals 14 residues. CDR3 nucleotides: TGTGCCAGCTTCCAGGGGTCCTCTAATTCACCCCTCCACTTT. It encodes CASFQGSSNSPLHF.

The chain links TRBV3-1 (or the pseudogene TRBV3-2) to TRBJ2-5, with 15 positions matching TRBD2. J was trimmed by 7 bases and V by 1 base; bases with no gene match: 4. The CDR3 is 16 residues long. CDR1 LGHDT and CDR2 YNNKEL come from the germline V gene (reference sequence). For the CDR3, the DNA is TGTGCCAGCAGCCAAGGGACTAGCGGGGGGGCGGCGACCCAGTACTTC. It translates to CASSQGTSGGAATQYF.

The sample holds one count of this clone. The chain couples TRBV29-1 to TRBJ2-1; 8 bases agree with TRBD1. The CDR3 has 13 residues. In germline, CDR1 is SQVTM, CDR2 ANQGSEA. Losses at the gene ends were 8 bases for V and 3 bases for J; bases not matched to a gene: 6. The CDR3 bases are TGCAGCTACCAGACAGGGGACTACAATGAGCAGTTCTTC. This gives the protein CSYQTGDYNEQFF.

For the CDR3, the DNA is TGCGCCAGCAGCGGGACTACCACAGATACGCAGTATTTT. It yields the protein CASSGTTTDTQYF. This chain connects TRBV5-1 to TRBJ2-3; TRBD2 agrees at 7 bases. The CDR3 sequence is 13 residues long. V was pared by 4 bases and J by 2 bases, with 1 base of the junction left unmatched. From germline, CDR1 is SGHRS and CDR2 YFSETQ.

The chain joins TRBV5-1 to TRBJ2-7; 12 bases fit TRBD1. CDR1 and CDR2 (germline): SGHRS, YFSETQ. The CDR3 runs to 14 residues. J gave up 12 bases and V 2 bases, and 9 bases lay outside the gene matches. The CDR3 loop is CASSFKGTGGEWYF. CDR3 DNA sequence: TGCGCCAGCAGCTTTAAGGGGACAGGGGGCGAGTGGTACTTC.

This chain links TRBV27 with TRBJ1-1; D possibly corresponds to TRBD1 (5 bases). The CDR3 is 14 residues long. The germline gives CDR1 MNHEY, CDR2 SMNVEV (reference sequence). V was shortened by 7 bases and J by 1 base, with 13 bases between the two germline ends. The CDR3 DNA follows: TGTGCCAGCACTCCCGGGACTTGGAACACTGAAGCTTTCTTT. It is translated as CASTPGTWNTEAFF.

This clone was picked up one time. The V and J genes are TRBV6-5 and TRBJ1-3; TRBD1 might be the D (6 bases). Trimming took 4 bases from V and 4 from J, leaving 11 bases between them. CDR1 and CDR2 (germline): MNHEY, SVGAGI. This CDR3 comprises 14 residues. This CDR3 reads CASSSGTPGNTIYF. The CDR3 DNA sequence: TGTGCCAGCAGTTCCGGGACACCAGGAAACACCATATATTTT.

The chain employs TRBV6-5 and TRBJ2-7; D gene uncertain. V shed 8 bases and J shed 1 base, with 18 bases lying between them. This CDR3 contains 15 residues. Germline assignment: CDR1 MNHEY and CDR2 SVGAGI. The CDR3 sequence is CASGRVATSSYEQYF. CDR3 nucleotides: TGTGCCAGCGGCCGGGTCGCCACCAGTTCCTACGAGCAGTACTTC.

The chain combines TRBV10-2 with TRBJ2-4, with D perhaps TRBD1 (6 bases). The CDR3 is 12 residues long. Germline V gene lookup returns CDR1 WSHSY and CDR2 SAAADI. The germline V and J ends were trimmed by 7 bases and 6 bases, with 10 bases remaining between them. This chain's CDR3 is CASNTGRNIQYF. In nucleotides, the CDR3 is TGCGCCAGCAATACAGGGAGAAACATTCAGTACTTC.

The chain is built from TRBV4-1 and TRBJ2-1; TRBD2 matches at 10 bases. The CDR3 spans 16 residues. The junction had 8 bases not matched to a gene; V was cut back by 1 base and J by 8 bases. Germline V CDR1 and CDR2: MGHRA, YSYEKL. The CDR3 coding sequence is TGCGCCAGCAGCCAAGTTCAAAGCGGGGGGGCTGATGAGCAGTTCTTC. Amino acid sequence: CASSQVQSGGADEQFF.

This clone turned up a few times. The V gene is TRBV4-1, the J gene TRBJ1-4, with D possibly TRBD1 on 5 matching bases. Germline loops: CDR1 MGHRA, CDR2 YSYEKL. This CDR3 is 16 amino acids long. V shed 0 bases and J shed 2 bases, with 10 bases lying between them. DNA of the CDR3: TGCGCCAGCAGCCAAGATGGGGGAGGGACTAATGAAAAACTGTTTTTT. It codes for CASSQDGGGTNEKLFF.

The chain is built from TRBV7-3 and TRBJ2-3; TRBD2 matches 7 bases. Germline assignment: CDR1 SGHTA and CDR2 FQGTGA. J gave up 1 base and V 5 bases, and 6 bases lay outside the gene matches. The CDR3 contains 15 residues. Here the CDR3 reads CASSPSRGGTDTQYF. Here the CDR3 DNA reads TGTGCCAGCAGCCCAAGTCGGGGGGGCACAGATACGCAGTATTTT. The full variable domain, completed using reference TRBV7-3 and TRBJ2-3, is GAGVSQTPSNKVTEKGKYVELRCDPISGHTALYWYRQSLGQGPEFLIYFQGTGAADDSGLPNDRFFAVRPEGSVSTLKIQRTERGDSAVYLCASSPSRGGTDTQYFGPGTRLTVL.

The chain joins TRBV30 to TRBJ2-5; perhaps TRBD2 as D (7 bases). This CDR3 spans 15 amino acids. V dropped 3 bases and J dropped 1 base, with 15 bases sitting between them. Germline V gene data show CDR1 as GTSNPN and CDR2 as SVGIG (reference sequence). In nucleotides, the CDR3 is TGTGCCTGGAGATTCGGGGGGCCGCCCCAAGAGACCCAGTACTTC. Encoded protein: CAWRFGGPPQETQYF. Drawing the rest from reference TRBV30 and TRBJ2-5, the complete variable domain is SQTIHQWPATLVQPVGSPLSLECTVEGTSNPNLYWYRQAAGRGLQLLFYSVGIGQISSEVPQNLSASRPQDRQFILSSKKLLLSDSGFYLCAWRFGGPPQETQYFGPGTRLLVL.

This sequence joins TRBV25-1 and TRBJ1-1, with 9 positions matching TRBD1. The CDR3 is 14 amino acids. J was trimmed by 4 bases and V by 4 bases; bases with no gene match: 4. Germline loops: CDR1 MGHDK, CDR2 SYGVNS. CDR3 loop: CASSAQGAGTEAFF. The CDR3, as DNA: TGTGCCAGCAGTGCACAGGGGGCCGGCACTGAAGCTTTCTTT.

J is TRBJ1-5 and V is TRBV7-2, with D uncertain. There are 12 residues in the CDR3. V lost 5 bases and J lost 6, with 8 bases in between. CDR1 and CDR2 from the germline V gene are SGHTA and FQGNSA. Written as DNA, the CDR3 is TGTGCCAGCAGCCCAGCAGGTCAGCCCCAGCATTTT. As protein: CASSPAGQPQHF.

The chain carries TRBV27 and TRBJ1-1; D is undetermined. Germline values: CDR1 MNHEY, CDR2 SMNVEV (reference sequence). This CDR3 has 14 amino acids. The V end lost 2 bases, the J end lost 1 base, and 8 bases lay between the germline ends. This chain's CDR3 is CASSLTAWNTEAFF. CDR3 DNA sequence: TGTGCCAGCAGTTTAACAGCCTGGAACACTGAAGCTTTCTTT.

The gene calls are TRBV6-6 and TRBJ2-7; a possible D gene is TRBD1 (6 bases). The CDR3 has 12 amino acids. CDR1 is MNHNY and CDR2 is SVGAGI in the germline V gene (reference sequence). Trimming pared 6 bases from V and 7 bases from J, leaving 13 bases between. The DNA of the CDR3 is TGTGCCAGCAGCCTGACAGGCCAGGAGCAGTACTTC. This encodes CASSLTGQEQYF.

V gene TRBV10-2 combines with J gene TRBJ2-5; 7 bases are shared with TRBD1. V lost 4 bases, J lost 1 base, and 6 bases stayed unmatched. There are 15 residues in the CDR3. In germline, CDR1 is WSHSY, CDR2 SAAADI. The CDR3 DNA reads TGCGCCAGCAGTGTACTTTGGGACAGCCAAGAGACCCAGTACTTC. It yields the protein CASSVLWDSQETQYF.

V and J are TRBV4-1 and TRBJ2-3, with D perhaps matching TRBD2 (7 bases). Germline V gene sequence: CDR1 MGHRA, CDR2 YSYEKL. The CDR3 runs to 14 residues. The V gene lost 7 bases and the J gene lost 6 bases, with 17 bases spanning the gap. CDR3 in DNA: TGCGCCAGCACTCCGGGGGGCCCAACCGATACGCAGTATTTT. It encodes CASTPGGPTDTQYF.

The chain uses TRBV7-2 and TRBJ1-3; D may be TRBD1 (5 bases). V dropped 2 bases and J dropped 0 bases, with 14 bases sitting between them. Germline V gives CDR1 SGHTA, CDR2 FQGNSA. This CDR3 has 17 residues. The CDR3 region has the DNA TGTGCCAGCAGCTTAAACCCCGCCGACAGCTCTGGAAACACCATATATTTT. As protein: CASSLNPADSSGNTIYF. Drawing the rest from reference TRBV7-2 and TRBJ1-3, the complete variable domain is GAGVSQSPSNKVTEKGKDVELRCDPISGHTALYWYRQSLGQGLEFLIYFQGNSAPDKSGLPSDRFSAERTGGSVSTLTIQRTQQEDSAVYLCASSLNPADSSGNTIYFGEGSWLTVV.

This clone was seen just once. This chain uses TRBV9 with TRBJ2-2, with D unclear. The CDR3 loop spans 15 amino acids. The germline V gene has CDR1 SGDLS and CDR2 YYNGEE. Trimming shortened V by 3 bases and J by 0 bases, and 9 bases separated the two germline ends. For the CDR3, the DNA is TGTGCCAGCAGCGCGGTGGTTCCGAACACCGGGGAGCTGTTTTTT. Residues: CASSAVVPNTGELFF.

This rearrangement joins TRBV5-1 to TRBJ1-2; 11 bases line up with TRBD1. The CDR3 is 15 amino acids. Germline V lookup: CDR1 SGHRS, CDR2 YFSETQ. The ends lost 1 base at V and 7 bases at J; junction bases unmatched: 6. DNA for the CDR3: TGCGCCAGCAGCTTGTCCGGGACAGGGGGTGTTGGCTACACCTTC. Translating gives CASSLSGTGGVGYTF.

This rearrangement joins TRBV7-9 to TRBJ1-1, with 7 bases matching TRBD1. After removal of 2 bases from V and 7 bases from J, the junction contained 4 bases not matched to a gene. Germline values: CDR1 SEHNR, CDR2 FQNEAQ (reference sequence). CDR3 length: 13 residues. The CDR3: CASSLRQGREAFF. In DNA form, the CDR3 reads TGTGCCAGCAGCTTACGACAGGGTCGTGAAGCTTTCTTT.

The chain joins TRBV7-9 to TRBJ2-7, with D maybe TRBD2 (7 bases). The V end lost 4 bases, the J end lost 3 bases, and 22 bases lay between the germline ends. CDR1 SEHNR and CDR2 FQNEAQ come from the germline V gene (reference sequence). The CDR3 is 17 residues long. In nucleotides, the CDR3 is TGTGCCAGCAGCTCCCCTCGATGGGGGGGCCCTGTCTACGAGCAGTACTTC. Translated: CASSSPRWGGPVYEQYF. The variable domain in full, with the rest retrieved from reference TRBV7-9 and TRBJ2-7, is DTGVSQNPRHKITKRGQNVTFRCDPISEHNRLYWYRQTLGQGPEFLTYFQNEAQLEKSRLLSDRFSAERPKGSFSTLEIQRTEQGDSAMYLCASSSPRWGGPVYEQYFGPGTRLTVT.

The CDR3 DNA reads as TGTGCCAGCAGCCAACTAGCTCAGGTCGCAGATACGCAGTATTTT. This encodes CASSQLAQVADTQYF. The chain recombines TRBV14 with TRBJ2-3; possibly TRBD2 for D (5 bases). The germline V gene encodes CDR1 SGHDN and CDR2 FVKESK. The V end lost 2 bases, the J end lost 4 bases, and 13 bases lay between the germline ends. The CDR3 sequence is 15 residues long.

J is TRBJ2-5 and V is TRBV24-1; 16 bases map to TRBD2. Trimming at V came to 4 bases and at J to 5 bases, leaving 9 bases not matched to a gene. The CDR3 runs to 18 residues. Germline V gives CDR1 KGHDR, CDR2 SFDVKD. CDR3 nucleotide sequence: TGTGCCACCAGTGACCCGGGACTAGCGGGGGGGCCGTTGGAGACCCAGTACTTC. It is translated as CATSDPGLAGGPLETQYF.

This chain connects TRBV9 to TRBJ1-2; D is unclear. The CDR3 sequence is 15 residues long. The V end lost 4 bases, the J end lost 1 base, and 14 bases lay between the germline ends. The germline V gene has CDR1 SGDLS and CDR2 YYNGEE. CDR3 loop: CASSRVPPSNYGYTF. The DNA of the CDR3 is TGTGCCAGCAGCCGGGTCCCGCCTAGTAACTATGGCTACACCTTC.

The chain employs TRBV5-1 and TRBJ2-5, with D hard to call. The germline V gene has CDR1 SGHRS and CDR2 YFSETQ. The CDR3 totals 12 residues. V was clipped by 1 base and J by 8 bases, with 9 bases between them. The DNA for the CDR3 is TGCGCCAGCAGCTTGAACAGAGACACCCAGTACTTC. The encoded protein is CASSLNRDTQYF.

This clone turned up a few times. The chain joins TRBV6-4 to TRBJ1-2; weak D call: TRBD1 (6 bases). Germline V gives CDR1 MRHNA, CDR2 SNTAGT. Trimming took 3 bases from V and 4 from J, leaving 15 bases between them. CDR3 size: 15 residues. The CDR3 nucleotides read TGTGCCAGCAGTGAAACCTGGACAGCCCTCTATGGCTACACCTTC. Its protein is CASSETWTALYGYTF.

This clone was observed a single time. The chain recombines TRBV27 with TRBJ1-1, with 8 bases matching TRBD1. This CDR3 comprises 13 residues. CDR1 is MNHEY and CDR2 is SMNVEV in the germline V gene (reference sequence). The V gene end was trimmed by 7 bases and the J gene end by 5 bases; junction bases not matched to a gene: 6. The CDR3 DNA reads as TGTGCCAGCAAGGGACAGGAGGGTACTGAAGCTTTCTTT. Protein sequence: CASKGQEGTEAFF.